This is a list of T cell receptor beta chains from one sample in a study of cytomegalovirus exposure and HLA in healthy donors. Clones were sequenced by immunoSEQ multiplex PCR, and TCRdb holds only the in-frame ones, with some missing. The table includes more than 70,000 clones, 65% to 70% detected once. Material for sequencing was PBMCs. The receptors originated from a man aged 35-49 years in good health and CMV-seropositive. CDR3s include the opening cysteine and the closing phenylalanine or tryptophan.

CDR3aa	v_gene	j_gene
CSVDQSGTEAFF	TRBV29-1	TRBJ1-1
CASSLTLFTLNEQFF	TRBV5-5	TRBJ2-1
CAGAEVAFF	TRBV6-4	TRBJ1-1
CASSPQGGSEQFF	TRBV4-3	TRBJ2-1
CASSFTEQETQYF	TRBV11-2	TRBJ2-5
CSVVLQGNPTDTQYF	TRBV29-1	TRBJ2-3
CSAGGGTGPYEQYF	TRBV29-1	TRBJ2-7
CASSLGTVGLSGNTIYF	TRBV5-1	TRBJ1-3
CASSPGQGGEYTEAFF	TRBV2	TRBJ1-1
CASSESGTESYGYTF	TRBV25-1	TRBJ1-2
CASRPGQITGELFF	TRBV5-1	TRBJ2-2
CASSGGTSERRPQHF	TRBV2	TRBJ1-5
CAWRTSGLYEQYF	TRBV30	TRBJ2-7
CSARDHGEYF	TRBV20-1	TRBJ2-7
CASSLSDIFDTEAFF	TRBV27	TRBJ1-1
CASSPAGTGIYEQYF	TRBV18	TRBJ2-7
CASSLDGSGNTIYF	TRBV5-1	TRBJ1-3
CASSPGAGERGYTF	TRBV5-1	TRBJ1-2
CASSPGDYHYEQYF	TRBV5-1	TRBJ2-7
CASSQETGTYEQYF	TRBV4-1	TRBJ2-7
CASSPQGFGATNTGELFF	TRBV4-3	TRBJ2-2
CASSPRDRGHYGYTF	TRBV9	TRBJ1-2
CASTSSGRRLGGELFF	TRBV27	TRBJ2-2
CASSLPGDQPQHF	TRBV7-2	TRBJ1-5
CSTGGLETQYF	TRBV29-1	TRBJ2-5
CASSRTSGSYEQYF	TRBV19	TRBJ2-7
CASSVDPGDYGYTF	TRBV9	TRBJ1-2
CASSPSPGTEKLFF	TRBV18	TRBJ1-4
CAWSRDRVPSGANVLTF	TRBV30	TRBJ2-6
CASSQDSTSGTNQETQYF	TRBV4-1	TRBJ2-5
CASSFFAGLSTDTQYF	TRBV5-6	TRBJ2-3
CATSPPGTRPGELFF	TRBV15	TRBJ2-2
CASSFPRGLEVNTEAFF	TRBV28	TRBJ1-1
CASWPGQLNNQPQHF	TRBV6-6	TRBJ1-5
CASRSGQNTEAFF	TRBV28	TRBJ1-1
CAISVEGNTEAFF	TRBV10-3	TRBJ1-1
CASSAEPIQSTDTQYF	TRBV9	TRBJ2-3
CASSTQTGTNTEAFF	TRBV28	TRBJ1-1
CASSLSAGEGPYGYTF	TRBV7-9	TRBJ1-2
CASSPDLGANVLTF	TRBV7-2	TRBJ2-6
CASSLGGTSGLVNEQFF	TRBV5-1	TRBJ2-1
CASSVGVGPLYGYTF	TRBV9	TRBJ1-2
CASSDGLAVYNEQFF	TRBV25-1	TRBJ2-1
CASSLTGTENEQFF	TRBV7-3	TRBJ2-1
CASSLDSTGELFF	TRBV5-4	TRBJ2-2
CSVESEASGANVLTF	TRBV29-1	TRBJ2-6
CASSLGWQNYGYTF	TRBV5-6	TRBJ1-2